This T cell receptor beta chain was obtained from a study of T cells after yellow fever vaccination. Notes on the study in general: It was a small share of clonotypes that appeared in both CD4 and CD8 compartments. Weaker overall was a secondary response that nonetheless peaked faster, on day 5 versus 15. There was a possibility that FACS-sorted repertoires contained abundant clonotypes contaminating from the bulk population.

Per the germline V gene, CDR1 is DFQATT and CDR2 is SNEGSKA (reference sequence). This CDR3 has 12 amino acids. V dropped 7 bases and J dropped 2 bases, with 11 bases sitting between them. A remark on this clonotype: Antigen unknown.

For TCR, cDNA came from 5'RACE template switching, which added a universal primer site and UMIs. One entry per CDR3 protein results from TCRdb running MiXCR on the 5' RACE reads. The sample holds 620,000 or so distinct CDR3 sequences, 12% seen once. The sequencing used PBMCs, collected on the day of the yellow fever booster vaccination. The chain carries TRBV20-1 and TRBJ1-1, with D hard to call. The receptor was isolated from a man aged 30-40 years who received the YFV17D yellow fever vaccine. CDR3 nucleotides: TGCAGTGTCCACGACGGCAACACTGAAGCTTTCTTT. Translating gives CSVHDGNTEAFF.